The source of this T cell receptor beta chain is a study of beta chain features in type 1 diabetes. What was sequenced were expressed TCRB transcripts, since all of the isolated RNA had been reverse transcribed. The protocol was immunoSEQ multiplex PCR, while the TCRdb copy is restricted to in-frame clones and leaves out a portion. The sample consists of about 900,000 clones, roughly 15% of them appearing once. This clone was found a few times. Its cognate antigen is unknown. The CDR3 spans 14 residues. Germline V lookup: CDR1 SGHTA, CDR2 FQGNSA. After removal of 6 bases from V and 0 bases from J, the junction contained 3 bases not matched to a gene. Around 0.12 L of blood, on average, came from one heparinised draw per donor. Overall study results and limits: There was a possibility that cDNA sequencing over-represented cells with high TCR expression. In these data, an HLA type influence on TCRB rearrangement remained unresolved.

The TCR sequence derives from a woman aged 18-29 years in good health. The chain combines TRBV7-2 with TRBJ2-7; 9 bases match TRBD1. Sequencing was carried out using naive CD4+ T cells from blood. This chain's CDR3 is CASRGTGHSYEQYF. The CDR3 nucleotides are TGTGCCAGCAGGGGGACAGGGCACTCCTACGAGCAGTACTTC.